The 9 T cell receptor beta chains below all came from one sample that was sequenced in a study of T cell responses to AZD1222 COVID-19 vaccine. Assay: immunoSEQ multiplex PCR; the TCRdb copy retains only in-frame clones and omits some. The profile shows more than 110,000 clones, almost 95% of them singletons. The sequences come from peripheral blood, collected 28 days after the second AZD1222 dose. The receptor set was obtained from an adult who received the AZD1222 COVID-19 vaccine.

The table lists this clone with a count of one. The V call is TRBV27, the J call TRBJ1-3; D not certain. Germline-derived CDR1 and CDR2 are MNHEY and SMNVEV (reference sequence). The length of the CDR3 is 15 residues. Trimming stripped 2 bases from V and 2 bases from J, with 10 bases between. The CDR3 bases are TGTGCCAGCAGTTTAGTGGGTCTGGCTGGAAACACCATATATTTT. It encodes CASSLVGLAGNTIYF.

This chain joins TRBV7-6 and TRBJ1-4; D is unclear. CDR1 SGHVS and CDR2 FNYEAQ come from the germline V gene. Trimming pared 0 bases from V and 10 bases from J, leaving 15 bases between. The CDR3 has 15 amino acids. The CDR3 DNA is TGTGCCAGCAGCTTAGCGCGTCCCGGCGTGGGAAAACTGTTTTTT. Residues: CASSLARPGVGKLFF. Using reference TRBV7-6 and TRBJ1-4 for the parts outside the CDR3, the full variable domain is GAGVSQSPRYKVTKRGQDVALRCDPISGHVSLYWYRQALGQGPEFLTYFNYEAQQDKSGLPNDRFSAERPEGSISTLTIQRTEQRDSAMYRCASSLARPGVGKLFFGSGTQLSVL.

The DNA of the CDR3 is TGTGCCAGTAGTATTAACGGGAGGGCGGGGGAGCAGTTCTTC. Protein sequence: CASSINGRAGEQFF. The chain combines TRBV19 with TRBJ2-1; 8 positions agree with TRBD2. J gave up 10 bases and V 3 bases, and 8 bases lay outside the gene matches. CDR3 length: 14 amino acids. CDR1 and CDR2 (germline): LNHDA, SQIVND (reference sequence).

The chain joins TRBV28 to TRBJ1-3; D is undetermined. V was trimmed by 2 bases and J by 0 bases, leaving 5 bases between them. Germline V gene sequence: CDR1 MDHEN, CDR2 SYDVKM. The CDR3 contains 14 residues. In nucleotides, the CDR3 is TGTGCCAGCAGTTTACCGGGCTCTGGAAACACCATATATTTT. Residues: CASSLPGSGNTIYF.

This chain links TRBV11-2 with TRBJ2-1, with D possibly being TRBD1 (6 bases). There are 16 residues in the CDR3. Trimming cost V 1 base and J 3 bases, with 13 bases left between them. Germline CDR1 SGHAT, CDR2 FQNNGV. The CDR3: CASSLGGQRGYNEQFF. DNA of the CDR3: TGTGCCAGCAGCTTAGGAGGACAGCGAGGCTACAATGAGCAGTTCTTC. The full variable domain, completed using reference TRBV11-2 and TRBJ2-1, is EAGVAQSPRYKIIEKRQSVAFWCNPISGHATLYWYQQILGQGPKLLIQFQNNGVVDDSQLPKDRFSAERLKGVDSTLKIQPAKLEDSAVYLCASSLGGQRGYNEQFFGPGTRLTVL.

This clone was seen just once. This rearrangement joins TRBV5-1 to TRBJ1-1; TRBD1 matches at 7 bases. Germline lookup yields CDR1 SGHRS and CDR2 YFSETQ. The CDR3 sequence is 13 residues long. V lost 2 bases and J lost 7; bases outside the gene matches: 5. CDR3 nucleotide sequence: TGCGCCAGCAGCTTCGGACAGGACCGTGAAGCTTTCTTT. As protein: CASSFGQDREAFF.

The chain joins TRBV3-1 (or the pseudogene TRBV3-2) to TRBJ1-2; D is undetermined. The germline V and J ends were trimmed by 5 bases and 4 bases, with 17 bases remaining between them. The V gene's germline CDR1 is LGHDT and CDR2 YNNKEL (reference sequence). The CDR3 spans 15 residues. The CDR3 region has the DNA TGTGCCAGCAGCTCCGTCCGGGAGTTTATCTATGGCTACACCTTC. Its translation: CASSSVREFIYGYTF.

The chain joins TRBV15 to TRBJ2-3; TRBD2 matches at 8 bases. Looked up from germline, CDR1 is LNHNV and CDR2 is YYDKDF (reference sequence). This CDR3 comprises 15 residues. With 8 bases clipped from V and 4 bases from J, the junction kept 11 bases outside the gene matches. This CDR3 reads CATRTGGNGADTQYF. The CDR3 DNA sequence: TGTGCCACCCGGACGGGGGGGAATGGGGCAGATACGCAGTATTTT. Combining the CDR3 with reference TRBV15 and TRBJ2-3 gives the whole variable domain DAMVIQNPRYQVTQFGKPVTLSCSQTLNHNVMYWYQQKSSQAPKLLFHYYDKDFNNEADTPDNFQSRRPNTSFCFLDIRSPGLGDTAMYLCATRTGGNGADTQYFGPGTRLTVL.

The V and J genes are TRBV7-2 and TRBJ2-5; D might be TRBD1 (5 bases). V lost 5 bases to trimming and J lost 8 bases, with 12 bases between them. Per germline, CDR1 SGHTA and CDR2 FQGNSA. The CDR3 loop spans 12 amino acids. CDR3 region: CASSQDTRTQYF. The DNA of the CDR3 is TGTGCCAGCAGCCAGGACACACGTACCCAGTACTTC.